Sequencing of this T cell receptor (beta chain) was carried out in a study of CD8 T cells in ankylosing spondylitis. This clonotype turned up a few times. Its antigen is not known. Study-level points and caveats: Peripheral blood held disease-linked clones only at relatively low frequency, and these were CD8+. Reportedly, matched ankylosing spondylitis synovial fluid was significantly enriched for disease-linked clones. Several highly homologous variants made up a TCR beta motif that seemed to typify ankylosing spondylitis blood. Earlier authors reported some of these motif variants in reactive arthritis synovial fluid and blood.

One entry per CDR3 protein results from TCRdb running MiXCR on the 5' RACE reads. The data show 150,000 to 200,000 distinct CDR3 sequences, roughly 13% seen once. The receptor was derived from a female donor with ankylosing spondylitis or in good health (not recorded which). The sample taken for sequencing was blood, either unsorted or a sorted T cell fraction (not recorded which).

CDR3 sequence reads: CASSQQTVSSYEQYF. The CDR3 nucleotides are TGTGCCAGCAGCCAACAGACAGTTAGCTCCTACGAGCAGTACTTC. This chain uses TRBV14 with TRBJ2-7; a possible D gene is TRBD1 (5 bases). The ends were cut back, 2 bases at V and 0 bases at J, with 11 bases in the middle. This CDR3 is 15 amino acids long. Germline loops: CDR1 SGHDN, CDR2 FVKESK.